This TCR beta chain is from a study of blood T cell repertoires in COVID-19 (dated by TCRdb to 2019 to 2021). With respect to the entire study: Samples from collaborators originated in the United States, Italy and Spain and spanned both the acute and convalescent phases of COVID-19. Sample metadata almost always included a de-identified subject ID, COVID-19 status, age in years and sex. The samples were drawn from two sources: the first 160 participants of the ongoing ImmuneRACE study, and some 1,300 subjects contributed by 6 global collaborators. The dataset comprised deeply sampled blood TCRbeta repertoires from subjects exposed to, actively infected with, or recovered from COVID-19. HLA class I and class II types, where available, came from metadata supplied by the sample provider rather than from assay-based typing. The material from the prospective study consisted of cDNA or gDNA derived from T cells, B-cell-depleted T cells, or PBMCs. A freely available public database, intended as a resource for researchers studying the immune response to SARS-CoV-2, is where the repertoires were released. Here is what the overall study found, with its caveats: How much clinical and demographic metadata was included differed by source and by participant, and the metadata was provided uncurated.

Comments on this clone: The clone's antigen remains unknown. No base quality values were provided; no much bigger clone lies one nucleotide off.

CDR1 and CDR2 were assigned from the germline V gene as SGHVS and FQNEAQ. From the cysteine up to the phenylalanine, the CDR3 has a length of 16 residues. The read is trimmed to its CDR3 DNA, 48 bases read in frame from base 1. From V the trimming removes 3 bases and from J it removes 8 bases, while the gene matches leave 14 bases of the junction unaccounted for. TCRbeta CDR3 regions were amplified from genomic DNA by means of the immunoSEQ Assay, a bias-controlled multiplex PCR. Under the source paper's analysis protocol: Within the assay, amplification of reference gene primers was used to estimate how many nucleated cells each sample contained. Sequence reads were collapsed and filtered to measure the absolute abundance of every unique TCRbeta CDR3 rearrangement. For each sample, productive Simpson clonality was calculated as the square root of Simpson's diversity index over productive rearrangements. This immuneACCESS table, as held by TCRdb, lists in-frame sequences with V and J called but not all clones. Of the missing ones, under half trace to an unresolved V gene in checked studies; the others have no known cause. V, J and clone size were drawn from that table, and D and trimming were deduced from the DNA. The sample table holds some 290,000 clones, of which 90% to 95% were seen once. The ten largest clones add up to about 4.2% of the sample.

In the prospective study, participants were roughly 18 to 95 years old, resided in about 25 geographic areas of the United States, and were enrolled through a virtual design. In the prospective study, participants were assigned to cohorts based on the clinical history participants reported in a screening survey and a study questionnaire. A participant counted as exposed if, within 2 weeks of entering the study, that participant had been in contact with someone who had a PCR-confirmed or clinician-diagnosed COVID-19 case. In the prospective study, mobile phlebotomists collected whole blood, serum and a nasopharyngeal or oropharyngeal swab from each participant. Prospective study participants could optionally give additional blood draws and questionnaires over an approximately two-month period. Blood samples from the prospective study were shipped frozen or at room temperature prior to DNA extraction.

The chain employs TRBV7-8 and TRBJ1-2; TRBD1 fits 8 bases in the junction. The sample consisted of PBMCs or T cells enriched from blood (not recorded which). The clonotype was recovered from a woman aged 25 to 39 who had been exposed to COVID-19. The CDR3 protein sequence reads: CASSFQPRDRGKGYTF. The bases are TGTGCCAGCAGCTTTCAGCCTCGAGACAGGGGTAAAGGCTACACCTTC.